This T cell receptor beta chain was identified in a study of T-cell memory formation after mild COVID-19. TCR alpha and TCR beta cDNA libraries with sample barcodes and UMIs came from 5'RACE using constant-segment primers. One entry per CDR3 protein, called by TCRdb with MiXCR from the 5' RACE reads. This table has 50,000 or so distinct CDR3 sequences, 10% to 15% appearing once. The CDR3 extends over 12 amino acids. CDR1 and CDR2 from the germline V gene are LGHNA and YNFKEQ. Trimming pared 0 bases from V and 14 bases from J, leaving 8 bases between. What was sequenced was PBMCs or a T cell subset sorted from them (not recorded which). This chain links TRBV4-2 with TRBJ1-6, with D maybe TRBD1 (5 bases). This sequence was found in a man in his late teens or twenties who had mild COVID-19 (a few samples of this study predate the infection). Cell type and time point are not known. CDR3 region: CASSQEEGSLHF. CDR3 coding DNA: TGTGCCAGCAGCCAAGAAGAGGGGTCCCTCCACTTT.